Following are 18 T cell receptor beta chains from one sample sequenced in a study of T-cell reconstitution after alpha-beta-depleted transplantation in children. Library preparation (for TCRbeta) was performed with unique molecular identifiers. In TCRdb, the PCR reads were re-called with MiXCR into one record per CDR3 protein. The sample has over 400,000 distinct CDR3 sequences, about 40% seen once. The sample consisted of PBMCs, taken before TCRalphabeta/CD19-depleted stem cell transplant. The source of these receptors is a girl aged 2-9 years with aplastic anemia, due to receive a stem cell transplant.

The DNA for the CDR3 is TGTGCCAGCAGCGTAGGAGCCGATCTCACTGAAGCTTTCTTT. Amino acids: CASSVGADLTEAFF. The V and J genes are TRBV9 and TRBJ1-1; D gene unclear. The length of the CDR3 is 14 residues. The germline CDR1 and CDR2 sequences are SGDLS and YYNGEE. Between the trimmed V and J ends, which lost 0 bases and 4 bases, there was a span of 10 bases.

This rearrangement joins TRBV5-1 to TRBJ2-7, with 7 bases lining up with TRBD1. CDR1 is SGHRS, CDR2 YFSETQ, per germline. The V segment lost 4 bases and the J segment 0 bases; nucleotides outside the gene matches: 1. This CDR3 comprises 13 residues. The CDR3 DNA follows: TGCGCCAGCAGCGGACAGGACTCCTACGAGCAGTACTTC. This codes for CASSGQDSYEQYF.

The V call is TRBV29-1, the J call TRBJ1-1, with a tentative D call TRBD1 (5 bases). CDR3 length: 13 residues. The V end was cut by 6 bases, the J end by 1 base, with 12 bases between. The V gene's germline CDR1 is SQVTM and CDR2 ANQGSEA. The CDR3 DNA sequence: TGCAGCGTGATGGGGGGTCCGAACACTGAAGCTTTCTTT. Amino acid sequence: CSVMGGPNTEAFF. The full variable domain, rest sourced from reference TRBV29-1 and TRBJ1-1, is SAVISQKPSRDICQRGTSLTIQCQVDSQVTMMFWYRQQPGQSLTLIATANQGSEATYESGFVIDKFPISRPNLTFSTLTVSNMSPEDSSIYLCSVMGGPNTEAFFGQGTRLTVV.

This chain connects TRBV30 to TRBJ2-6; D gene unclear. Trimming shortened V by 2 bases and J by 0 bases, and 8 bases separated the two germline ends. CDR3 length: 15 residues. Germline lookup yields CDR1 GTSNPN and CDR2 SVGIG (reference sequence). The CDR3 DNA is TGTGCCTGGAGTCCCGGTAACTCTGGGGCCAACGTCCTGACTTTC. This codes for CAWSPGNSGANVLTF. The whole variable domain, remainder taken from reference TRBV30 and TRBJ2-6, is SQTIHQWPATLVQPVGSPLSLECTVEGTSNPNLYWYRQAAGRGLQLLFYSVGIGQISSEVPQNLSASRPQDRQFILSSKKLLLSDSGFYLCAWSPGNSGANVLTFGAGSRLTVL.

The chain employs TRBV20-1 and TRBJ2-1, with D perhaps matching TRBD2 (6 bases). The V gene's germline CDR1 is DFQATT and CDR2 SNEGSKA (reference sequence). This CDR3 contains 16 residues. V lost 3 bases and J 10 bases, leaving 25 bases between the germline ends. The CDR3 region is CSARSPRDLFTAEQFF. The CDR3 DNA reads TGCAGTGCTAGGTCGCCGAGGGACTTGTTTACCGCAGAGCAGTTCTTC.

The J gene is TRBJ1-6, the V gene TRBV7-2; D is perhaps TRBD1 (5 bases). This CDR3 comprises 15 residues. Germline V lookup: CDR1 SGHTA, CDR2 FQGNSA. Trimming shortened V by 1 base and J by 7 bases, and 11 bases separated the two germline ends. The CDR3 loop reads CASSLGRDPNSPLHF. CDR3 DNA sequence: TGTGCCAGCAGCTTAGGCAGGGATCCAAATTCACCCCTCCACTTT.

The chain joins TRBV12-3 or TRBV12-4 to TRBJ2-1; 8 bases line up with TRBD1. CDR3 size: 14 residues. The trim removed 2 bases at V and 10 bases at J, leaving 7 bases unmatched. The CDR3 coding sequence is TGTGCCAGCAGTTTATGGGCGACAGGGGCCGAGCAGTTCTTC. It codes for CASSLWATGAEQFF.

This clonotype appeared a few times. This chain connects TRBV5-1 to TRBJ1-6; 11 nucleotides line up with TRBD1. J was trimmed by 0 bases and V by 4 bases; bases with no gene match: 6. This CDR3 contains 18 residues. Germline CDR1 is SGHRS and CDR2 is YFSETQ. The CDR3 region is CASSRTGGDSSYNSPLHF. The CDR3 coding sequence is TGCGCCAGCAGCCGGACAGGGGGCGATTCCTCCTATAATTCACCCCTCCACTTT. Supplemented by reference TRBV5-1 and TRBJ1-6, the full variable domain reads KAGVTQTPRYLIKTRGQQVTLSCSPISGHRSVSWYQQTPGQGLQFLFEYFSETQRNKGNFPGRFSGRQFSNSRSEMNVSTLELGDSALYLCASSRTGGDSSYNSPLHFGNGTRLTVT.

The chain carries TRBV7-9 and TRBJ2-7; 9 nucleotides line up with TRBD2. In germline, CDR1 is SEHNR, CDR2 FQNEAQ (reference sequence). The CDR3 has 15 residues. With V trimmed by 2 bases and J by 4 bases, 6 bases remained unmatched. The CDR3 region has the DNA TGTGCCAGCAGCTTAAGGGCGGGAGGGGAGTACGAGCAGTACTTC. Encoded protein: CASSLRAGGEYEQYF.

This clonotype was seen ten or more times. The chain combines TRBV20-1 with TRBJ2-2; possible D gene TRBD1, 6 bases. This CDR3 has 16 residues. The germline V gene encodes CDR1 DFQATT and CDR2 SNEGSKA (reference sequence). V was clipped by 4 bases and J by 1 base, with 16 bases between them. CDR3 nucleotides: TGCAGTGCTATGTCTGGGGGCGTAAAGAACACCGGGGAGCTGTTTTTT. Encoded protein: CSAMSGGVKNTGELFF.

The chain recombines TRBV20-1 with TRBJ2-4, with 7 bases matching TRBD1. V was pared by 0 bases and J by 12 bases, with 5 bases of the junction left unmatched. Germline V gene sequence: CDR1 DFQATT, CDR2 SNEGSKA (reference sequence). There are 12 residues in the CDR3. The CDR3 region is CSARETTGSQYF. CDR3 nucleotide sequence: TGCAGTGCTAGAGAGACGACAGGGTCTCAGTACTTC.

CDR3 DNA sequence: TGCAGTGCTAGACCCGTAACTAGGATGACTAGCACAGATACGCAGTATTTT. Its protein is CSARPVTRMTSTDTQYF. The chain links TRBV20-1 to TRBJ2-3; D may be TRBD2 (5 bases). Per germline, CDR1 DFQATT and CDR2 SNEGSKA (reference sequence). The V end was cut by 2 bases, the J end by 0 bases, with 18 bases between. The CDR3 is made up of 17 amino acids.

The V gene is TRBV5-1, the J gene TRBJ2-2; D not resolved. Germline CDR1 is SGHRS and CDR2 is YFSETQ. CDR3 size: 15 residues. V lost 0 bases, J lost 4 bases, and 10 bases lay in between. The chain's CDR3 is CASSLGVLATGELFF. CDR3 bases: TGCGCCAGCAGCTTGGGGGTATTAGCCACCGGGGAGCTGTTTTTT. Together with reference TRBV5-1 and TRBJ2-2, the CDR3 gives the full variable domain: KAGVTQTPRYLIKTRGQQVTLSCSPISGHRSVSWYQQTPGQGLQFLFEYFSETQRNKGNFPGRFSGRQFSNSRSEMNVSTLELGDSALYLCASSLGVLATGELFFGEGSRLTVL.

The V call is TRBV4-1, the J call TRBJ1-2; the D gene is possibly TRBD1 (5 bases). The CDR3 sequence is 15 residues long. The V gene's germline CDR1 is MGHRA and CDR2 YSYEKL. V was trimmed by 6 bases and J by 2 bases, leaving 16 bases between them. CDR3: CASSQPGPGNYGYTF. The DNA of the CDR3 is TGCGCCAGCAGTCAACCGGGACCGGGGAACTATGGCTACACCTTC.

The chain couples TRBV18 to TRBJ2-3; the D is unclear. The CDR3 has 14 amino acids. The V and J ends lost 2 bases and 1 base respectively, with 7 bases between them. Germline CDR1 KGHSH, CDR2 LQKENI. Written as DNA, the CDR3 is TGTGCCAGCTCACCAGGTCCAGGCACAGATACGCAGTATTTT. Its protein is CASSPGPGTDTQYF.

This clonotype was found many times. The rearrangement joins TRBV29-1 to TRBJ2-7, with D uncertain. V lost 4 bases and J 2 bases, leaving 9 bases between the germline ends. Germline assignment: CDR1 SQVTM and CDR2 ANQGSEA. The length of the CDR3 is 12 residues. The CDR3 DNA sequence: TGCAGCGTTGGAGACGGAACCTACGAGCAGTACTTC. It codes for CSVGDGTYEQYF.

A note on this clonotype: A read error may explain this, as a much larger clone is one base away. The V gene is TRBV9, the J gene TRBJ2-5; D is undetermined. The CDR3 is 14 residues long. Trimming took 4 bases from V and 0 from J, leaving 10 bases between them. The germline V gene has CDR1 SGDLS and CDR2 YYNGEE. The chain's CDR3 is CASSPGPNQETQYF. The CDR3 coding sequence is TGTGCCAGCAGCCCCGGACCGAACCAAGAGACCCAGTACTTC.

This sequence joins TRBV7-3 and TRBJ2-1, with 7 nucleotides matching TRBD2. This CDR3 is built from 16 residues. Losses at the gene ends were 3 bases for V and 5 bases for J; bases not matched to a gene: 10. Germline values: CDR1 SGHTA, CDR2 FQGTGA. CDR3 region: CASSFASGRNHNEQFF. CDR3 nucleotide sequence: TGTGCCAGCAGCTTCGCTAGCGGCCGGAACCACAATGAGCAGTTCTTC.